The T cell receptor beta chain described here comes from a study of blood T cell repertoires in COVID-19. Study context: COVID-19 samples collected from the United States, Italy and Spain covered acute and convalescent phases. T cells, B-cell-depleted T cells, or PBMCs provided the cDNA or gDNA that served as material.

Per the original data handling: Amplification with reference gene primers provided the estimates of nucleated cell counts. Measured with immunoSEQ multiplex PCR; TCRdb has only the in-frame clones, and not every one. That table gives V, J and clone size, and the DNA gave D and trimming. The sample consists of 170,000 or so clones, about 87% of them appearing once. Trimming left V 6 bases short and J 1 base short, with 6 bases between. The germline gives CDR1 SQVTM, CDR2 ANQGSEA. CDR3 length: 11 amino acids. Sequencing used peripheral blood. The receptor was isolated from a man in his sixties with COVID-19, enrolled during active disease. This chain joins TRBV29-1 and TRBJ1-1, with no clear D. The CDR3: CSVRQNTEAFF. The CDR3 coding sequence is TGCAGCGTCAGACAGAACACTGAAGCTTTCTTT.